These 20 T cell receptor beta chains share one sample of origin, sequenced in a study of CD8 T cells in Susac syndrome. RNA in amounts of roughly 0.5 to 1 ug was reverse transcribed with random hexamers. From the immunoSEQ multiplex PCR reads, TCRdb called clonotypes with MiXCR, one entry per CDR3 protein. The table shows 85,000 to 95,000 distinct CDR3 sequences, with about 93% occurring only once. The sample was CD4+ T cells from PBMCs. These receptors came from a human donor with Susac syndrome.

The chain recombines TRBV12-3 or TRBV12-4 with TRBJ1-5; D is perhaps TRBD1 (6 bases). The CDR3 totals 15 residues. The V and J ends lost 7 bases and 4 bases respectively, with 17 bases between them. CDR3 sequence reads: CASTQLLGANQPQHF. The CDR3, as DNA: TGTGCCAGCACTCAACTACTGGGGGCAAATCAGCCCCAGCATTTT.

The rearrangement links TRBV20-1 to TRBJ1-5, with D possibly TRBD1 on 6 matching bases. The CDR3 has 13 residues. Germline values: CDR1 DFQATT, CDR2 SNEGSKA (reference sequence). Trimming pared 3 bases from V and 4 bases from J, leaving 10 bases between. The CDR3 DNA is TGCAGTGCTAGGGACAGCCCGAATCAGCCCCAGCATTTT. Its translation: CSARDSPNQPQHF.

The genes are TRBV27 and TRBJ2-1, with 8 bases lining up with TRBD2. CDR1 and CDR2 from the germline V gene are MNHEY and SMNVEV (reference sequence). Trimming removed 7 bases from V and 6 bases from J; junction bases left unmatched: 5. CDR3 length: 13 residues. The CDR3 DNA follows: TGTGCCAGCAAGCGCGCGGGGGGCAATGAGCAGTTCTTC. Residues: CASKRAGGNEQFF.

The rearrangement uses TRBV29-1 and TRBJ1-1; weak D call: TRBD1 (6 bases). V was shortened by 4 bases and J by 4 bases, with 16 bases between the two germline ends. Germline V lookup: CDR1 SQVTM, CDR2 ANQGSEA. The CDR3 loop spans 14 amino acids. Here the CDR3 DNA reads TGCAGCGTTGCCTTGGGGGCGGTGGGCACTGAAGCTTTCTTT. Translation: CSVALGAVGTEAFF.

The CDR3 nucleotides are TGTGCCATCGGGACAGGTGAAAAACTGTTTTTT. This gives the protein CAIGTGEKLFF. This sequence joins TRBV19 and TRBJ1-4; 8 bases are shared with TRBD1. The junction had 2 bases not matched to a gene; V was cut back by 10 bases and J by 7 bases. Looked up from germline, CDR1 is LNHDA and CDR2 is SQIVND (reference sequence). CDR3 size: 11 residues.

This clonotype has just one count. The genes are TRBV5-6 and TRBJ2-7, with 7 nucleotides matching TRBD1. There are 14 residues in the CDR3. V dropped 4 bases and J dropped 3; count of bases not matched to a gene: 7. Per germline, CDR1 SGHDT and CDR2 YYEEEE. Here the CDR3 DNA reads TGTGCCAGCAGCCCACTGGGACAGATCTACGAGCAGTACTTC. Its protein product is CASSPLGQIYEQYF.

This clonotype was recorded only once. The chain carries TRBV7-9 and TRBJ2-5; no definite D call. CDR1 is SEHNR, CDR2 FQNEAQ, per germline (reference sequence). The V end lost 3 bases, the J end lost 5 bases, and 13 bases lay between the germline ends. The CDR3 sequence is 14 residues long. CDR3 DNA: TGTGCCAGCAGCTTCCGGGCCCCCCCGGAGACCCAGTACTTC. Protein: CASSFRAPPETQYF. Full variable domain (remainder filled in from reference TRBV7-9 and TRBJ2-5): DTGVSQNPRHKITKRGQNVTFRCDPISEHNRLYWYRQTLGQGPEFLTYFQNEAQLEKSRLLSDRFSAERPKGSFSTLEIQRTEQGDSAMYLCASSFRAPPETQYFGPGTRLLVL.

J is TRBJ2-3 and V is TRBV9; D remains unclear. CDR3 length: 13 amino acids. Trimming removed 0 bases from V and 4 bases from J, with 6 bases in between. Germline CDR1 is SGDLS and CDR2 is YYNGEE. The CDR3 DNA follows: TGTGCCAGCAGCGTAGGGGCCGCAGATACGCAGTATTTT. Translating gives CASSVGAADTQYF.

This chain uses TRBV29-1 with TRBJ2-7, with D perhaps TRBD1 or TRBD2 (7 bases each). Germline V gene lookup returns CDR1 SQVTM and CDR2 ANQGSEA. The ends were cut back, 7 bases at V and 7 bases at J, with 14 bases in the middle. This CDR3 comprises 11 residues. This chain's CDR3 is CSATGREEQYF. CDR3 nucleotide sequence: TGCAGCGCGACAGGGAGGGAAGAGCAGTACTTC.

The chain recombines TRBV20-1 with TRBJ2-5; D perhaps matches TRBD2 (6 bases). This CDR3 is built from 14 residues. Germline V CDR1 and CDR2: DFQATT, SNEGSKA (reference sequence). V lost 2 bases, J lost 2 bases, and 12 bases lay in between. CDR3 in DNA: TGCAGTGCTAGACCGGGACTCAAACAAGAGACCCAGTACTTC. This gives the protein CSARPGLKQETQYF.

The chain is built from TRBV24-1 and TRBJ2-3, with D possibly matching TRBD2 (6 bases). The CDR3 is 16 residues long. Looked up from germline, CDR1 is KGHDR and CDR2 is SFDVKD. Trimming stripped 4 bases from V and 2 bases from J, with 15 bases between. The CDR3 spells CATSDTPGLDTDTQYF. In DNA, the CDR3 is TGTGCCACCAGTGACACGCCGGGACTGGACACAGATACGCAGTATTTT.

This chain links TRBV3-1 with TRBJ1-1, with D possibly matching TRBD1 (5 bases). V lost 6 bases to trimming and J lost 0 bases, with 11 bases between them. Germline V gives CDR1 LGHDT, CDR2 YNNKEL (reference sequence). This CDR3 comprises 14 residues. The CDR3 sequence is CASRATEMNTEAFF. In nucleotides, the CDR3 is TGTGCCAGCAGAGCGACAGAAATGAACACTGAAGCTTTCTTT. The variable domain in full, with the rest retrieved from reference TRBV3-1 and TRBJ1-1, is DTAVSQTPKYLVTQMGNDKSIKCEQNLGHDTMYWYKQDSKKFLKIMFSYNNKELIINETVPNRFSPKSPDKAHLNLHINSLELGDSAVYFCASRATEMNTEAFFGQGTRLTVV.

The rearrangement uses TRBV4-3 and TRBJ1-1; a weak D match, TRBD1 (6 bases). Germline CDR1 is LGHNA and CDR2 is YSLEER. The ends were cut back, 1 base at V and 4 bases at J, with 13 bases in the middle. This CDR3 spans 15 amino acids. The CDR3: CASSQAPVGATEAFF. The CDR3 DNA is TGCGCCAGCAGCCAAGCGCCCGTGGGGGCCACTGAAGCTTTCTTT.

Here the CDR3 reads CASTSRGTSRGETQYF. The CDR3 DNA is TGTGCCAGCACCTCCCGGGGGACTAGCCGGGGAGAGACCCAGTACTTC. This rearrangement joins TRBV12-3 or TRBV12-4 to TRBJ2-5, with 9 bases lining up with TRBD2. V was pared by 7 bases and J by 4 bases, with 13 bases of the junction left unmatched. This CDR3 contains 16 residues.

This chain joins TRBV29-1 and TRBJ2-7; D is undetermined. V gave up 3 bases and J gave up 0 bases, with 12 bases separating them. From germline, CDR1 is SQVTM and CDR2 ANQGSEA. The CDR3 has 14 residues. CDR3 protein: CSVDKGPSSYEQYF. The CDR3 coding sequence is TGCAGCGTTGACAAGGGCCCGAGCTCCTACGAGCAGTACTTC.

This chain links TRBV7-2 with TRBJ1-5, with D possibly being TRBD1 (6 bases). CDR3 length: 15 residues. Germline-derived CDR1 and CDR2 are SGHTA and FQGNSA. Between the trimmed V and J ends, which lost 0 bases and 6 bases, there was a span of 12 bases. The CDR3 loop is CASSLAGGAAQPQHF. The CDR3 coding sequence is TGTGCCAGCAGCTTAGCGGGGGGCGCCGCTCAGCCCCAGCATTTT.

The chain employs TRBV29-1 and TRBJ1-1, with no clear D. Germline V gene lookup returns CDR1 SQVTM and CDR2 ANQGSEA. Deletions cut 5 bases from V and 4 bases from J, with 5 bases between. The CDR3 extends over 10 amino acids. CDR3 loop: CSVLLTEAFF. CDR3 in DNA: TGCAGCGTTCTCCTCACTGAAGCTTTCTTT.

This chain joins TRBV4-1 and TRBJ2-3, with D unresolved. The CDR3 runs to 14 residues. Germline CDR1 MGHRA, CDR2 YSYEKL. Trimming shortened V by 3 bases and J by 2 bases, and 9 bases separated the two germline ends. The CDR3 nucleotides are TGCGCCAGCAGCCACCGACTTAACACAGATACGCAGTATTTT. Translated, it gives CASSHRLNTDTQYF.

The chain links TRBV14 to TRBJ2-5; no reliable D call. Germline values: CDR1 SGHDN, CDR2 FVKESK. Trimming removed 8 bases from V and 0 bases from J, with 13 bases in between. The CDR3 has 14 residues. The CDR3 nucleotides read TGTGCCAGCTCATCTGGTGACGACCAAGAGACCCAGTACTTC. It specifies CASSSGDDQETQYF.

This chain connects TRBV6-2 or TRBV6-3 to TRBJ1-5, with D unresolved. CDR3 length equals 13 residues. Trimming shortened V by 2 bases and J by 7 bases, and 9 bases separated the two germline ends. Germline V gene sequence: CDR1 MNHEY, CDR2 SVGEGT. CDR3 sequence: CASSYEDRQPQHF. In DNA form, the CDR3 reads TGTGCCAGCAGTTACGAAGATCGGCAGCCCCAGCATTTT.